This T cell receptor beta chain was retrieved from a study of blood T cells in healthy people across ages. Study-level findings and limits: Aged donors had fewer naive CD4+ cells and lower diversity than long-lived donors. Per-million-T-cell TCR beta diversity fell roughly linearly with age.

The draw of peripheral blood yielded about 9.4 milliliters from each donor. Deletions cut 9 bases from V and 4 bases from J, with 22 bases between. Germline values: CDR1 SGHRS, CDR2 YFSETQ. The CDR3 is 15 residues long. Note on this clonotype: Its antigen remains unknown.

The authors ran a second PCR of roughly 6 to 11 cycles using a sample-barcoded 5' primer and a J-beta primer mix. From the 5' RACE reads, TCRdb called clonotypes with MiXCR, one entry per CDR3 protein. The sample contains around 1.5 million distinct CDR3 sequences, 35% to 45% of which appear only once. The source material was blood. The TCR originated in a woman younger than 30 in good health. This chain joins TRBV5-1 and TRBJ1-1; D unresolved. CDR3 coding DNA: TGCGCCACGACCAAACTCCCGGGGTTGGGCACTGAAGCTTTCTTT. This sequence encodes CATTKLPGLGTEAFF.